What follows are 2 T cell receptor beta chains derived from one specimen sequenced in a study of blood T cell repertoires in COVID-19. Profiling relied on immunoSEQ multiplex PCR, and the TCRdb table lists in-frame clones only, not all of them. Of approximately 250,000 clones in the sample, approximately 85% are singletons; the top ten hold 0.85% to 1%. The sequencing input was peripheral blood. The source is a man between 40 and 49 years old with acute or convalescent COVID-19.

This clone was seen many times. This chain joins TRBV30 and TRBJ1-6; 7 nucleotides agree with TRBD1. The CDR3 spans 13 residues. The junction had 4 bases not matched to a gene; V was cut back by 5 bases and J by 6 bases. The germline gives CDR1 GTSNPN, CDR2 SVGIG (reference sequence). DNA for the CDR3: TGTGCCTGGCGGACAGGTCCTAATTCACCCCTCCACTTT. Translation: CAWRTGPNSPLHF. The full variable domain, its missing parts supplied by reference TRBV30 and TRBJ1-6, is SQTIHQWPATLVQPVGSPLSLECTVEGTSNPNLYWYRQAAGRGLQLLFYSVGIGQISSEVPQNLSASRPQDRQFILSSKKLLLSDSGFYLCAWRTGPNSPLHFGNGTRLTVT.

The rearrangement links TRBV3-1 (or the pseudogene TRBV3-2) to TRBJ1-1, with a tentative D call TRBD1 (5 bases). The CDR3 covers 14 residues. CDR1 is LGHDT, CDR2 YNNKEL, per germline (reference sequence). Trimming pared 4 bases from V and 1 base from J, leaving 10 bases between. This CDR3 is CASSPQVRNTEAFF. The DNA for the CDR3 is TGTGCCAGCAGCCCACAGGTCCGGAACACTGAAGCTTTCTTT.